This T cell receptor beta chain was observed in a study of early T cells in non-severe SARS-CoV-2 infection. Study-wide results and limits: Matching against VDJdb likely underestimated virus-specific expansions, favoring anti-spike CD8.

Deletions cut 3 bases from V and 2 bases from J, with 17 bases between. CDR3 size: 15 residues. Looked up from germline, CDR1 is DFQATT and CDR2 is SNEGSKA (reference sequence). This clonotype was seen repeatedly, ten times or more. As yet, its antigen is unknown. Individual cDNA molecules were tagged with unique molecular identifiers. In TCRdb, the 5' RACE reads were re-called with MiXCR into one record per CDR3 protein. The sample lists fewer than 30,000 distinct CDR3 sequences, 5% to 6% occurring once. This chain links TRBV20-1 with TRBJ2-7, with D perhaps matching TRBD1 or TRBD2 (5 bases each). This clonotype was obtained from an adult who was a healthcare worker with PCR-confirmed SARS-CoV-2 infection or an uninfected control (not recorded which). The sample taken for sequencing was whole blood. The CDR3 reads CSARRPGTAAYEQYF. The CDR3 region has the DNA TGCAGTGCTAGGAGACCCGGGACGGCTGCCTACGAGCAGTACTTC.